The rows below give T cell receptor beta chains drawn from one sample of a study of cytomegalovirus exposure and HLA in healthy donors. Method: immunoSEQ multiplex PCR; TCRdb's copy keeps in-frame clones and lacks some. The sample includes around 140,000 clones, around 79% seen only once; the top ten take around 1.3%. Input material: PBMCs. The receptors were gathered from a woman aged 40 to 50 in good health and CMV-seronegative. Both conserved end residues are part of each CDR3. The D gene is left open where the match is weak. Some rows have no size entry. The others give once, few or many, or a class for an expanded clone.

CASNPSQGAKETQYF	TGTGCCAGCAACCCTTCACAGGGGGCGAAAGAGACCCAGTACTTC	TRBV6-5	TRBD1	.	TRBJ2-5
CASSESGRDRAVLHF	TGTGCCAGCAGTGAAAGTGGCAGGGACAGGGCGGTCCTCCACTTT	TRBV6-1	TRBD1	.	TRBJ1-6
CGSTGANVLTF	TGTGGGAGCACTGGGGCCAACGTCCTGACTTTC	TRBV30	.	few	TRBJ2-6
CASSELLSGELFF	TGTGCCAGCAGTGAGTTATTGAGCGGGGAGCTGTTTTTT	TRBV2	.	.	TRBJ2-2
CASSSRGFRAFF	TGTGCCAGCAGTTCCAGGGGTTTTCGAGCTTTCTTT	TRBV6-5	.	.	TRBJ1-1
CASSPKQGRLVTQETQYF	TGTGCCAGCAGCCCTAAACAGGGTCGGTTGGTAACCCAAGAGACCCAGTACTTC	TRBV14	.	.	TRBJ2-5
CASSQVPGFVFNEQFF	TGTGCCAGCAGCCAAGTTCCGGGATTCGTTTTTAATGAGCAGTTCTTC	TRBV4-2	.	.	TRBJ2-1
CASSVVGQTDPGYTF	TGTGCCAGCAGCGTAGTAGGACAGACAGACCCTGGCTACACCTTC	TRBV9	.	.	TRBJ1-2
CASSLRGLALGTQYF	TGTGCCAGCAGCTTGCGGGGACTAGCCTTAGGGACCCAGTACTTC	TRBV5-6	TRBD2	.	TRBJ2-5
CASSSKRDRATEQYF	TGTGCCAGCAGCTCCAAAAGGGACAGGGCGACTGAGCAGTACTTC	TRBV5-4	TRBD1	.	TRBJ2-7
CASQSGSTGANVLTF	TGTGCCAGCCAATCCGGGTCCACTGGGGCCAACGTCCTGACTTTC	TRBV28	.	.	TRBJ2-6
CASSRDRVGPPLSGANVLTF	TGTGCCAGCTCACGGGACAGGGTAGGGCCTCCTCTCTCTGGGGCCAACGTCCTGACTTTC	TRBV18	TRBD1	once	TRBJ2-6
CASSLSQRADTQYF	TGCGCCAGCAGCTTGAGCCAACGAGCAGATACGCAGTATTTT	TRBV5-1	.	.	TRBJ2-3
CASSFPSGGVGEQYF	TGTGCCAGCAGTTTCCCGTCGGGGGGCGTAGGGGAGCAGTACTTC	TRBV28	.	.	TRBJ2-7
CAWQAGLSYNEQFF	TGTGCCTGGCAGGCGGGGCTCTCCTACAATGAGCAGTTCTTC	TRBV30	.	few	TRBJ2-1
CAISENRGFNQPQHF	TGTGCCATCAGTGAAAACAGGGGGTTCAATCAGCCCCAGCATTTT	TRBV10-3	TRBD1	few	TRBJ1-5
CASSLFGDTEAFF	TGTGCCAGCAGCTTATTCGGGGACACTGAAGCTTTCTTT	TRBV13	.	few	TRBJ1-1
CASSQALTGVNNEQFF	TGCGCCAGCAGCCAAGCCCTGACAGGGGTTAACAATGAGCAGTTCTTC	TRBV4-3	TRBD1	.	TRBJ2-1